This T cell receptor (beta chain) was recovered during a study of cytomegalovirus exposure and HLA in healthy donors. 60 Vbeta and 13 Jbeta primers were used in PCR. Assay used: immunoSEQ multiplex PCR; TCRdb lists only in-frame clones, some missing. The sample has about 150,000 clones, roughly 84% seen once. Sample: PBMCs. The receptor was derived from a boy between 2 and 10 years old in good health and CMV-seronegative.

In DNA form, the CDR3 reads TGTGCCAGCAGCTACCCGGAGCCCACGGTGCCCTCTAGGCAGTTCTTC. Translated, it gives CASSYPEPTVPSRQFF. The rearrangement links TRBV7-8 to TRBJ2-1; D is undetermined. Germline CDR1 is SGHVS and CDR2 is FQNEAQ. V was shortened by 4 bases and J by 12 bases, with 25 bases between the two germline ends. The CDR3 is 16 amino acids.